A single sample gave rise to the 5 T cell receptor beta chains below, sequenced in a study of blood T cells in healthy people across ages. Next came a second PCR, run for roughly 7 to 12 cycles, which used a sample-barcoded 5' primer along with a J-beta primer mix. TCRdb used MiXCR to reprocess the 5' RACE reads, holding one entry per CDR3 protein. The top ten hold 4% of the sample, which has approximately 1.5 million distinct CDR3 sequences, approximately 43% seen once. Sequenced material: blood. The origin of the receptors is a young woman in good health.

This clonotype was detected a few times. The CDR3: CSARDPGAISYEQYF. The CDR3 region has the DNA TGCAGTGCTAGAGATCCAGGGGCGATCTCCTACGAGCAGTACTTC. The chain has TRBV20-1 and TRBJ2-7; D may be TRBD1 (6 bases). Germline values: CDR1 DFQATT, CDR2 SNEGSKA (reference sequence). The length of the CDR3 is 15 residues. Trimming removed 0 bases at V and 0 bases at J, with 12 bases between.

Only one count was recorded for this clonotype. Because it lacks the conserved phenylalanine or tryptophan at the end, this CDR3 is likely a read error. This chain joins TRBV30 and TRBJ2-5; D is undetermined. The CDR3 has 14 residues. CDR1 and CDR2 from the germline V gene are GTSNPN and SVGIG (reference sequence). The V end lost 2 bases, the J end lost 5 bases, and 15 bases lay between the germline ends. CDR3 amino acids: CAWSRFPVVETQYL. For the CDR3, the DNA is TGTGCCTGGAGTCGTTTTCCAGTAGTGGAGACCCAGTACTTA.

The rearrangement joins TRBV7-9 to TRBJ2-2; 7 bases agree with TRBD2. This CDR3 is 16 amino acids long. From germline, CDR1 is SEHNR and CDR2 FQNEAQ (reference sequence). Germline trimming cut 7 bases from V and 1 base from J; bases unmatched to any gene: 9. CDR3 in DNA: TGTGCCAGCAACATTCTGGGGGGGGAGAACACCGGGGAGCTGTTTTTT. Protein product: CASNILGGENTGELFF.

The CDR3 DNA sequence: TGTGCCAGCAGTTTACAGGGGAAGCAAGAGACCCAGTACTTC. Encoded protein: CASSLQGKQETQYF. The chain uses TRBV12-3 or TRBV12-4 and TRBJ2-5; possible D gene TRBD1, 6 bases. The germline V and J ends were trimmed by 2 bases and 2 bases, with 9 bases remaining between them. This CDR3 spans 14 amino acids.

The chain employs TRBV6-2 or TRBV6-3 and TRBJ2-1; D is uncertain. The J call may be in error: the DNA end matches TRBJ2-7 better. The CDR3 is made up of 14 amino acids. Per germline, CDR1 MNHEY and CDR2 SVGEGT. This CDR3 is CASRASSSYNEQYF. The CDR3 region has the DNA TGTGCCAGCAGGGCCAGTAGCTCCTACAATGAGCAGTACTTC.